The 31 T cell receptor beta chains below were found in one sample sequenced in a study of Ad26.COV2.S vaccination and SARS-CoV-2 variants. Treatment here: roughly 19 received Ad26.COV2.S at low or high dose, single or two shots; roughly 5 received placebo; per-sample allocation not given. On day 63 after the first injection, vaccine and placebo recipients gave samples. Repertoires were generated with immunoSEQ multiplex PCR, while TCRdb's copy carries only in-frame clones and drops some. The sample lists about 680,000 clones, roughly 90% seen once, with around 1.5% in the top ten. Here the sequenced sample was peripheral blood, taken in a trial of Ad26.COV2.S vaccine versus placebo. The receptors here all came from a person aged 18 to 59 who received the Ad26.COV2.S COVID-19 vaccine or a placebo.

This sequence joins TRBV27 and TRBJ2-3; D not resolved. CDR1 and CDR2 (germline): MNHEY, SMNVEV (reference sequence). Trimming stripped 2 bases from V and 0 bases from J, with 12 bases between. The CDR3 covers 16 residues. The CDR3 DNA reads as TGTGCCAGCAGTTTAAACTTAGCATACAGCACAGATACGCAGTATTTT. Translating it yields CASSLNLAYSTDTQYF.

The chain links TRBV19 to TRBJ2-7; perhaps TRBD2 as D (6 bases). V lost 3 bases and J lost 4, with 16 bases in between. The CDR3 is 15 amino acids. Germline values: CDR1 LNHDA, CDR2 SQIVND (reference sequence). The CDR3 sequence: CASSMDAGPNYEQYF. The CDR3 DNA follows: TGTGCCAGTAGTATGGATGCGGGGCCGAATTACGAGCAGTACTTC.

CDR3 DNA sequence: TGTGCCAGCAGTCCCGAGCCTCCAGAATTCTATGGCTACACCTTC. Translating it yields CASSPEPPEFYGYTF. The chain employs TRBV6-6 and TRBJ1-2, with D uncertain. This CDR3 is built from 15 residues. The ends were cut back, 5 bases at V and 4 bases at J, with 17 bases in the middle. Germline CDR1 reads MNHNY; CDR2 reads SVGAGI (reference sequence).

The chain carries TRBV11-2 and TRBJ2-7; D gene uncertain. The germline V and J ends were trimmed by 1 base and 2 bases, with 9 bases remaining between them. The germline V gene has CDR1 SGHAT and CDR2 FQNNGV. The CDR3 spans 14 residues. CDR3 protein: CASSLVAATYEQYF. The CDR3 nucleotides are TGTGCCAGCAGCTTAGTGGCAGCTACCTACGAGCAGTACTTC.

V and J are TRBV7-8 and TRBJ1-2; a weak D match, TRBD1 (5 bases). The CDR3 extends over 14 amino acids. Germline loops: CDR1 SGHVS, CDR2 FQNEAQ. V lost 2 bases and J lost 4, with 11 bases in between. The CDR3 region has the DNA TGTGCCAGCAGCTTAAGTTGGCAGGGCTATGGCTACACCTTC. This encodes CASSLSWQGYGYTF.

The chain carries TRBV20-1 and TRBJ2-1; TRBD2 aligns across 8 bases. V shed 3 bases, J shed 0 bases, and the junction held 13 bases outside the gene matches. This CDR3 comprises 18 residues. Germline V gene lookup returns CDR1 DFQATT and CDR2 SNEGSKA (reference sequence). The DNA of the CDR3 is TGCAGTGCTAGTAATCCAGCGGGAGACTTTTACTCCTACAATGAGCAGTTCTTC. It translates to CSASNPAGDFYSYNEQFF.

This sequence joins TRBV2 and TRBJ2-2; D gene uncertain. The CDR3 contains 14 residues. V lost 6 bases and J 0 bases, leaving 8 bases between the germline ends. Germline V CDR1 and CDR2: SNHLY, FYNNEI. CDR3 protein: CASSLTANTGELFF. In DNA, the CDR3 is TGTGCCAGCAGCTTGACGGCGAACACCGGGGAGCTGTTTTTT.

The chain links TRBV7-9 to TRBJ2-5; weak D call: TRBD2 (5 bases). CDR1 is SEHNR, CDR2 FQNEAQ, per germline (reference sequence). Trimming removed 3 bases from V and 3 bases from J, with 11 bases in between. The CDR3 has 14 residues. CDR3 amino acids: CASSFSGSKETQYF. CDR3 bases: TGTGCCAGCAGCTTCAGCGGAAGCAAAGAGACCCAGTACTTC.

This clone showed up just once. V usage is TRBV16 and J usage is TRBJ1-1; 8 bases line up with TRBD1. Germline assignment: CDR1 KGHSY and CDR2 FQNENV. The CDR3 totals 17 residues. Trimming cost V 0 bases and J 1 base; bases outside gene matches: 7. The CDR3 here is CASSQSLDRGTNTEAFF. In DNA form, the CDR3 reads TGTGCCAGCAGCCAATCTCTTGACAGGGGAACGAACACTGAAGCTTTCTTT.

The chain recombines TRBV11-2 with TRBJ1-4, with 7 bases lining up with TRBD1. Unmatched junction bases numbered 2, after V lost 3 bases and J lost 4 bases. The CDR3 length is 14 residues. Germline V lookup: CDR1 SGHAT, CDR2 FQNNGV. The CDR3 DNA reads as TGTGCCAGCAGCTTCAGGGGGATTAATGAAAAACTGTTTTTT. Residues: CASSFRGINEKLFF.

The V call is TRBV6-6, the J call TRBJ2-2; 8 nucleotides line up with TRBD2. CDR3 size: 16 residues. V shed 2 bases and J 5 bases; nucleotides not matched to a gene: 7. The germline V gene has CDR1 MNHNY and CDR2 SVGAGI (reference sequence). The CDR3: CASSYLTSGKTGELFF. DNA of the CDR3: TGTGCCAGCAGTTACCTCACTAGCGGAAAGACCGGGGAGCTGTTTTTT.

The rearrangement links TRBV7-2 to TRBJ2-7, with a possible D match to TRBD1 (5 bases). The V and J ends lost 2 bases and 6 bases respectively, with 14 bases between them. CDR3 size: 14 residues. The V gene's germline CDR1 is SGHTA and CDR2 FQGNSA. CDR3 region: CASSLWGRQSEQYF. For the CDR3, the DNA is TGTGCCAGCAGCTTATGGGGCCGACAGTCCGAGCAGTACTTC.

This clone was counted once. The gene calls are TRBV6-5 and TRBJ2-3; 9 bases align to TRBD2. V was pared by 4 bases and J by 6 bases, with 5 bases of the junction left unmatched. The CDR3 has 14 amino acids. Germline lookup yields CDR1 MNHEY and CDR2 SVGAGI. The CDR3 loop reads CASSSLAGWDTQYF. The CDR3 DNA is TGTGCCAGCAGTTCCCTAGCGGGGTGGGATACGCAGTATTTT.

The genes are TRBV6-5 and TRBJ2-4, with a tentative D call TRBD1 (5 bases). This CDR3 has 15 amino acids. V was shortened by 7 bases and J by 4 bases, with 17 bases between the two germline ends. Germline V lookup: CDR1 MNHEY, CDR2 SVGAGI. For the CDR3, the DNA is TGTGCCAGCACCCTCACAGGAAGAGAGAAAAACATTCAGTACTTC. This encodes CASTLTGREKNIQYF.

The chain uses TRBV7-9 and TRBJ2-2; no definite D call. The CDR3 extends over 14 amino acids. V was clipped by 0 bases and J by 4 bases, with 6 bases between them. Germline V gives CDR1 SEHNR, CDR2 FQNEAQ (reference sequence). CDR3 nucleotides: TGTGCCAGCAGCTTAGCAGGTCGCACCGGGGAGCTGTTTTTT. The encoded protein is CASSLAGRTGELFF.

V is TRBV25-1 and J is TRBJ2-7; D remains ambiguous. Between the trimmed V and J ends, which lost 2 bases and 0 bases, there was a span of 8 bases. The germline V gene encodes CDR1 MGHDK and CDR2 SYGVNS. The CDR3 extends over 14 amino acids. The CDR3 protein is CASSEIRTSYEQYF. CDR3 nucleotide sequence: TGTGCCAGCAGTGAAATTAGGACCTCCTACGAGCAGTACTTC.

This chain joins TRBV7-8 and TRBJ2-5, with D unresolved. CDR3 length equals 16 residues. Trimming shortened V by 2 bases and J by 1 base, and 14 bases separated the two germline ends. Germline CDR1 is SGHVS and CDR2 is FQNEAQ. As DNA, the CDR3 is TGTGCCAGCAGCTTAAACCGTTGGGAACCCCAAGAGACCCAGTACTTC. It translates to CASSLNRWEPQETQYF.

Of note for this clone: In the same sample, other DNA sequences code for this CDR3. The chain links TRBV10-3 to TRBJ1-5, with D perhaps TRBD1 (6 bases). CDR1 and CDR2 (germline): ENHRY, SYGVKD. This CDR3 region has 13 residues. V was clipped by 3 bases and J by 5 bases, with 8 bases between them. The CDR3 reads CAISEGGYQPQHF. The CDR3 DNA reads TGTGCCATCAGTGAAGGGGGGTATCAGCCCCAGCATTTT.

Written as DNA, the CDR3 is TGTGCCAGTAGCCAACAGGCTTGGGACCTTGAGCAGTTCTTC. This gives the protein CASSQQAWDLEQFF. V usage is TRBV19 and J usage is TRBJ2-1; D is possibly TRBD1 or TRBD2 (5 bases each). This CDR3 has 14 residues. V was shortened by 6 bases and J by 9 bases, with 18 bases between the two germline ends. Per germline, CDR1 LNHDA and CDR2 SQIVND (reference sequence).

The V gene is TRBV10-3, the J gene TRBJ1-6; D is perhaps TRBD1 (5 bases). Per germline, CDR1 ENHRY and CDR2 SYGVKD. This CDR3 spans 14 amino acids. V lost 10 bases to trimming and J lost 7 bases, with 17 bases between them. CDR3 sequence: CATRWEQDNSPLHF. CDR3 DNA sequence: TGTGCCACCCGGTGGGAACAGGACAATTCACCCCTCCACTTT.

The genes are TRBV4-2 and TRBJ2-7, with 7 bases lining up with TRBD2. After removal of 0 bases from V and 0 bases from J, the junction contained 14 bases not matched to a gene. The CDR3 totals 19 residues. CDR1 is LGHNA and CDR2 is YNFKEQ in the germline V gene. Here the CDR3 reads CASSQEGGWGYSLSYEQYF. The CDR3 DNA follows: TGTGCCAGCAGCCAAGAGGGAGGGTGGGGCTATTCCCTCTCCTACGAGCAGTACTTC.

The chain uses TRBV12-3 or TRBV12-4 and TRBJ1-2; D might be TRBD1 (5 bases). V lost 7 bases, J lost 4 bases, and 13 bases lay in between. CDR3 length equals 13 residues. The DNA for the CDR3 is TGTGCCAGCACCCGGGGGGATGGCTATGGCTACACCTTC. Translation gives CASTRGDGYGYTF.

This clone has just one count. J is TRBJ1-3 and V is TRBV19; TRBD1 matches at 7 bases. V lost 4 bases, J lost 0 bases, and 9 bases stayed unmatched. Germline V CDR1 and CDR2: LNHDA, SQIVND (reference sequence). This CDR3 has 17 residues. CDR3 nucleotides: TGTGCCAGTAGTACCCGACAGGGCCATTCCTCTGGAAACACCATATATTTT. This translates into CASSTRQGHSSGNTIYF.

The chain couples TRBV20-1 to TRBJ2-2; D gene ambiguous. Germline loops: CDR1 DFQATT, CDR2 SNEGSKA (reference sequence). Deletions cut 3 bases from V and 0 bases from J, with 8 bases between. The CDR3 has 14 residues. The DNA of the CDR3 is TGCAGTGCTAGTCGTGGGGCGAACACCGGGGAGCTGTTTTTT. Protein sequence: CSASRGANTGELFF.

This chain links TRBV19 with TRBJ2-7, with TRBD2 matching over 9 bases. Germline V gives CDR1 LNHDA, CDR2 SQIVND (reference sequence). There are 16 residues in the CDR3. Trimming cost V 5 bases and J 3 bases; bases outside gene matches: 11. Here the CDR3 DNA reads TGTGCCAGTAGTCCACGTGGGGTAGCGGGAGTCTACGAGCAGTACTTC. Its translation is CASSPRGVAGVYEQYF.

The CDR3 DNA reads as TGTGCCAGTAGTATAGGGGTTACCGGGACAGGCCCCAATGAGCAGTTCTTC. This encodes CASSIGVTGTGPNEQFF. V usage is TRBV19 and J usage is TRBJ2-1; 8 positions match TRBD1. This CDR3 has 17 amino acids. V lost 1 base and J lost 6; bases outside the gene matches: 11. CDR1 and CDR2 (germline): LNHDA, SQIVND (reference sequence).

The chain couples TRBV12-3 or TRBV12-4 to TRBJ1-1; D is unresolved. V dropped 1 base and J dropped 7 bases, with 7 bases sitting between them. This CDR3 region has 12 residues. The CDR3 region is CASSLGGFEAFF. Written as DNA, the CDR3 is TGTGCCAGCAGTTTAGGGGGATTTGAAGCTTTCTTT.

The gene calls are TRBV29-1 and TRBJ2-3, with 8 bases lining up with TRBD2. The germline V gene has CDR1 SQVTM and CDR2 ANQGSEA. V shed 6 bases and J 0 bases; nucleotides not matched to a gene: 5. The length of the CDR3 is 14 residues. For the CDR3, the DNA is TGCAGCGTGAACATAGCGGGGAGCACAGATACGCAGTATTTT. As protein: CSVNIAGSTDTQYF.

In this sample, this clone turned up a few times. This CDR3 is CASSELAGVADTQYF. For the CDR3, the DNA is TGTGCCAGCAGTGAACTAGCGGGAGTCGCAGATACGCAGTATTTT. The V and J genes are TRBV6-1 and TRBJ2-3; 10 nucleotides match TRBD2. There are 15 residues in the CDR3. Trimming removed 2 bases from V and 4 bases from J; junction bases left unmatched: 3. Germline V gives CDR1 MNHNS, CDR2 SASEGT.

The rearrangement links TRBV11-2 to TRBJ2-3; no clear D gene. Germline assignment: CDR1 SGHAT and CDR2 FQNNGV. V lost 0 bases and J lost 5, with 6 bases in between. CDR3 length equals 13 residues. CDR3: CASSLDGKDTQYF. CDR3 nucleotide sequence: TGTGCCAGCAGCTTAGATGGTAAAGATACGCAGTATTTT.

CDR3 DNA: TGTGCCAGTCAGGACAGGGGGCATACCGGGGAGCTGTTTTTT. Its translation: CASQDRGHTGELFF. J is TRBJ2-2 and V is TRBV2; 11 positions match TRBD1. There are 14 residues in the CDR3. After removal of 9 bases from V and 5 bases from J, the junction contained 5 bases not matched to a gene. Per the germline V gene, CDR1 is SNHLY and CDR2 is FYNNEI.